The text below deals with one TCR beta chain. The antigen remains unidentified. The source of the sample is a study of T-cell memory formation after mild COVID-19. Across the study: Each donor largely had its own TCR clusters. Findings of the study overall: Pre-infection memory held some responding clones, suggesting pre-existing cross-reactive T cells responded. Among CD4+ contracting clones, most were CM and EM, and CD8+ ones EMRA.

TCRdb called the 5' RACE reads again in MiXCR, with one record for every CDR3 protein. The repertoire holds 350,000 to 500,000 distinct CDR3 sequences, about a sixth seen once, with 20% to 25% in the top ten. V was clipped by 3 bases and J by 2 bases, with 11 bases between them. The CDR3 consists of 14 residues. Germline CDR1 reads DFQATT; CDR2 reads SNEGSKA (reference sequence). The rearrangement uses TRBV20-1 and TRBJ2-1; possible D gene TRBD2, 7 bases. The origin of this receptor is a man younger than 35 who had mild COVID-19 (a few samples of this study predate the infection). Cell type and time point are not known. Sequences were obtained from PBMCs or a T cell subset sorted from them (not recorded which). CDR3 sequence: CSASGGLPYNEQFF. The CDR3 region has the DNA TGCAGTGCTAGCGGGGGGCTCCCCTACAATGAGCAGTTCTTC.